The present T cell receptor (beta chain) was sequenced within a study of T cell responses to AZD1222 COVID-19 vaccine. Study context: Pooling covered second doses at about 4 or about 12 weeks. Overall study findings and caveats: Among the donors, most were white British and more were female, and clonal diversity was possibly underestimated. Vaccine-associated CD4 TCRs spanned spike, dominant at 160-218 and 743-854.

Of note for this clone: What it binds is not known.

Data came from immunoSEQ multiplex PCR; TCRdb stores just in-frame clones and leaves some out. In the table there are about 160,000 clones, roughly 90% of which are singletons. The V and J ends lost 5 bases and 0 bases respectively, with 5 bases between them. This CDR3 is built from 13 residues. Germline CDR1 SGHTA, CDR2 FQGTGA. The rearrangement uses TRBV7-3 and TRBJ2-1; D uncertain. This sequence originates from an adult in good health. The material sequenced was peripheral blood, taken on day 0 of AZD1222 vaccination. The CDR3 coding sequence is TGTGCCAGCAGCCCGGACTCCTACAATGAGCAGTTCTTC. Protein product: CASSPDSYNEQFF.